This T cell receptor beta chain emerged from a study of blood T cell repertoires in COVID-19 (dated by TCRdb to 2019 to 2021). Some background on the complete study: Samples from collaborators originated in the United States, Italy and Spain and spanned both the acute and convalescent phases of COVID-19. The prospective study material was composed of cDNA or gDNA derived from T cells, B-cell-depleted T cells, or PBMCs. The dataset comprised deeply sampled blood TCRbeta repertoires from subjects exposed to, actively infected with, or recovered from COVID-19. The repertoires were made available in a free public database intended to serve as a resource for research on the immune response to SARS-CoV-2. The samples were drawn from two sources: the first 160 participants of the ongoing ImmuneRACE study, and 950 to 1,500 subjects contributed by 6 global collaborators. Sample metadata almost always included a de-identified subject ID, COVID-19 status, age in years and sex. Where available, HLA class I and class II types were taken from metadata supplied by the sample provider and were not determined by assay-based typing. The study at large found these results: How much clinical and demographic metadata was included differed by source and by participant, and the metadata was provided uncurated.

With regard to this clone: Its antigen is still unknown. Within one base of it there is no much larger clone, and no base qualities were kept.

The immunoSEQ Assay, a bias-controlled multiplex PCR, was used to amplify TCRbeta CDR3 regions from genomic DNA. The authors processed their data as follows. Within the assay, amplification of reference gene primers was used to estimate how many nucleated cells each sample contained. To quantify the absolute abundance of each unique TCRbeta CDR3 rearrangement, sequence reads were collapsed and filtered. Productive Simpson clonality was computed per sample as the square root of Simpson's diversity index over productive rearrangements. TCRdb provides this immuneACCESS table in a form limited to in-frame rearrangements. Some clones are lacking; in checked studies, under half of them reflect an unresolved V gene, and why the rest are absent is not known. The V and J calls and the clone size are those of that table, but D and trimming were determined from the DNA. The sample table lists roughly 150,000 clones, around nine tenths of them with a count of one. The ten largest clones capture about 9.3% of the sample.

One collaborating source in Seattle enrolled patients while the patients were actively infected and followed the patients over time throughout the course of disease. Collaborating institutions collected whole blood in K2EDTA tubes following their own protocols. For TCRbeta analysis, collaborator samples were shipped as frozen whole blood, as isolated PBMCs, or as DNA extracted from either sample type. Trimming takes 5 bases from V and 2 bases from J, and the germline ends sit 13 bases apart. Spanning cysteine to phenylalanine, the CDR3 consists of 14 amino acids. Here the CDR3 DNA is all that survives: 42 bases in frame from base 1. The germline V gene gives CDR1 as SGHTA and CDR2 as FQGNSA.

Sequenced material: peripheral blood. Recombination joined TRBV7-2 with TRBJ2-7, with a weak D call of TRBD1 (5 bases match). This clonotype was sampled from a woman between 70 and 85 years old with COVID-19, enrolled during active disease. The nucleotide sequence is TGTGCCAGCAGCCCAAACAGGAAAACCTACGAGCAGTACTTC. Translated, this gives CASSPNRKTYEQYF.